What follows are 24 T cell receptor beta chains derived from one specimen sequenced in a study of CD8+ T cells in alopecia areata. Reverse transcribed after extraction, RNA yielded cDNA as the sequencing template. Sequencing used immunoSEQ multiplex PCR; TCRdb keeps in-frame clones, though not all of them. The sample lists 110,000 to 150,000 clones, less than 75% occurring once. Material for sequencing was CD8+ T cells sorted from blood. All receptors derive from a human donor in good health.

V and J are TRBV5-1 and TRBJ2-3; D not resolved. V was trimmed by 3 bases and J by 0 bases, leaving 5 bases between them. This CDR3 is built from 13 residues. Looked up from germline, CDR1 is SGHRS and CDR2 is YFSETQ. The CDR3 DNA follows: TGCGCCAGCAGCTCGACTAGCACAGATACGCAGTATTTT. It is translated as CASSSTSTDTQYF. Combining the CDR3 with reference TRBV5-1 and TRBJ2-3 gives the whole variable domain KAGVTQTPRYLIKTRGQQVTLSCSPISGHRSVSWYQQTPGQGLQFLFEYFSETQRNKGNFPGRFSGRQFSNSRSEMNVSTLELGDSALYLCASSSTSTDTQYFGPGTRLTVL.

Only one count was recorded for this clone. The CDR3: CASSDVAYEQYF. DNA for the CDR3: TGTGCCAGCAGTGATGTGGCCTACGAGCAGTACTTC. The chain couples TRBV25-1 to TRBJ2-7; D call uncertain. The CDR3 is made up of 12 amino acids. Per the germline V gene, CDR1 is MGHDK and CDR2 is SYGVNS. Trimming left V 3 bases short and J 2 bases short, with 5 bases between.

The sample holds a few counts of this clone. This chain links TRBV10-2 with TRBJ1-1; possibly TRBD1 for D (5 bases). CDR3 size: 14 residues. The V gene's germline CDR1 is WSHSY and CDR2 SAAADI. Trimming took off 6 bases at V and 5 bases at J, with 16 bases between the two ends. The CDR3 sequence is CASRADGWGTEAFF. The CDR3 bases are TGCGCCAGCAGAGCGGACGGATGGGGGACTGAAGCTTTCTTT.

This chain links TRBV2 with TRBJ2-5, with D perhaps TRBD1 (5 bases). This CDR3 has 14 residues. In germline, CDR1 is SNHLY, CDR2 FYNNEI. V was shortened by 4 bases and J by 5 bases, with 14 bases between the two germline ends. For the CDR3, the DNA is TGTGCCAGCAGTGCGTCAGGGTGGCGGGAGACCCAGTACTTC. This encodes CASSASGWRETQYF.

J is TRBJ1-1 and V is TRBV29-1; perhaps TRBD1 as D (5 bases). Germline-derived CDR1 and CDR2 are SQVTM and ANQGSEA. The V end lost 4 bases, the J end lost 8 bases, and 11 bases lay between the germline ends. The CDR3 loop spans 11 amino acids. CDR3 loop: CSVGLGPEAFF. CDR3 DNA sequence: TGCAGCGTTGGCCTGGGACCCGAAGCTTTCTTT.

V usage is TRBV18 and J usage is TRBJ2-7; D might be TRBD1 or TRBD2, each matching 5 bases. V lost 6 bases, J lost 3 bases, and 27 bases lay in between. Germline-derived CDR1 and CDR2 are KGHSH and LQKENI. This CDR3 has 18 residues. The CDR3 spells CASSIFPVTRGRDYEQYF. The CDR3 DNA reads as TGTGCCAGCTCTATCTTCCCAGTTACTAGGGGAAGGGACTACGAGCAGTACTTC.

For the CDR3, the DNA is TGTGCCAGCAGGCCCGGACAGGGTTTCGCCGGGGCTTTCTTT. It is translated as CASRPGQGFAGAFF. The chain couples TRBV5-8 to TRBJ1-1; 8 bases match TRBD1. The V gene end was trimmed by 5 bases and the J gene end by 11 bases; junction bases not matched to a gene: 14. The CDR3 totals 14 residues. Germline values: CDR1 SGHTS, CDR2 YDEGEE.

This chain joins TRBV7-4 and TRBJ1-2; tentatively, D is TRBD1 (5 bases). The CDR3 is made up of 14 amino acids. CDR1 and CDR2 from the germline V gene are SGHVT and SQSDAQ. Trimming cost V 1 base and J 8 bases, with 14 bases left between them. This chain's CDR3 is CASSLDPARGGYTF. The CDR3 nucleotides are TGTGCCAGCAGCTTAGATCCGGCCCGGGGCGGCTACACCTTC.

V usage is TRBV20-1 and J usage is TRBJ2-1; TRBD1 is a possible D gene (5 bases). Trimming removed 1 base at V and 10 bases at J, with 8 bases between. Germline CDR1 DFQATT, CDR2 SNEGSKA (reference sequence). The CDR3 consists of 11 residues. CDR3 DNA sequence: TGCAGTGCTAGAGTTGCAGGGGAGCAGTTCTTC. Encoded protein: CSARVAGEQFF.

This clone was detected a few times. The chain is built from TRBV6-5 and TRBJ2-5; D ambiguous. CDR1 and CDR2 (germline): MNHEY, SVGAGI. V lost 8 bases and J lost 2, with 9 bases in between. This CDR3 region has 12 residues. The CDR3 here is CASQAVQETQYF. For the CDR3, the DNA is TGTGCCAGCCAAGCCGTACAAGAGACCCAGTACTTC.

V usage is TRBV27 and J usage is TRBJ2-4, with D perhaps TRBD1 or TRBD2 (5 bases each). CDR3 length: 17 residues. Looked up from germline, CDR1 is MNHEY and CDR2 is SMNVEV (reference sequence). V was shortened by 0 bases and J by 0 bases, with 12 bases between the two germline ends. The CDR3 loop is CASSLSRGDLAKNIQYF. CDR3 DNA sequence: TGTGCCAGCAGTTTATCGAGGGGAGACCTAGCCAAAAACATTCAGTACTTC.

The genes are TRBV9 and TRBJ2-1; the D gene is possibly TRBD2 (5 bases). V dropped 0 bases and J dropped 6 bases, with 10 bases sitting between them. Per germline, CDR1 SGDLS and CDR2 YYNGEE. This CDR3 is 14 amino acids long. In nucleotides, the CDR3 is TGTGCCAGCAGCGTAGAATCAGGAGGCAATGAGCAGTTCTTC. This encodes CASSVESGGNEQFF. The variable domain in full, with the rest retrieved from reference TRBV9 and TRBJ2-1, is DSGVTQTPKHLITATGQRVTLRCSPRSGDLSVYWYQQSLDQGLQFLIQYYNGEERAKGNILERFSAQQFPDLHSELNLSSLELGDSALYFCASSVESGGNEQFFGPGTRLTVL.

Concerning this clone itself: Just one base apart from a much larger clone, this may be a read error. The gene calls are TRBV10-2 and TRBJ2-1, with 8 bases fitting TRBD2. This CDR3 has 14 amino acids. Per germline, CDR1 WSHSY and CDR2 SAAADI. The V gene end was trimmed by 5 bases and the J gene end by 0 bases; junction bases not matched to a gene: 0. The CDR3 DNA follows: TGCGCCAGCAGTAGCGGGAGCTCCTACAATGAGCAGTTCTTC. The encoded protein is CASSSGSSYNEQFF.

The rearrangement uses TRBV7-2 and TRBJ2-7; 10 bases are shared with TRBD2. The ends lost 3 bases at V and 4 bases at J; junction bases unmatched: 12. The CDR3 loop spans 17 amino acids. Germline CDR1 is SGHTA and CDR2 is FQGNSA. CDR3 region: CASSFGPTSGNPYEQYF. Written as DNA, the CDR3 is TGTGCCAGCAGCTTTGGACCTACTAGCGGGAATCCGTACGAGCAGTACTTC.

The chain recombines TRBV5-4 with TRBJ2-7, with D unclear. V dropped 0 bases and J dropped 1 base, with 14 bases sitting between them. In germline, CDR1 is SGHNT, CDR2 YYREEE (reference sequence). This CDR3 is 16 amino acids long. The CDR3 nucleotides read TGTGCCAGCAGCTTGGGAGCTCCGGATGCATCCTACGAGCAGTACTTC. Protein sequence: CASSLGAPDASYEQYF.

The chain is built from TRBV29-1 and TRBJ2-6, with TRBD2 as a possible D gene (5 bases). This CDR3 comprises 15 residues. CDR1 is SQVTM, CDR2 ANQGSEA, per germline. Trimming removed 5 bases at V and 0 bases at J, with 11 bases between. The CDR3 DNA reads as TGCAGCGTTACTATTCGGGGCTCTGGGGCCAACGTCCTGACTTTC. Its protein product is CSVTIRGSGANVLTF.

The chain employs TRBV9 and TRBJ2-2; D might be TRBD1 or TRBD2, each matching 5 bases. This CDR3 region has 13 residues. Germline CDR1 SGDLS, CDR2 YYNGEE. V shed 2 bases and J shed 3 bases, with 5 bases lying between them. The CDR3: CASSVGDTGELFF. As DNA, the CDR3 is TGTGCCAGCAGCGTGGGGGACACCGGGGAGCTGTTTTTT.

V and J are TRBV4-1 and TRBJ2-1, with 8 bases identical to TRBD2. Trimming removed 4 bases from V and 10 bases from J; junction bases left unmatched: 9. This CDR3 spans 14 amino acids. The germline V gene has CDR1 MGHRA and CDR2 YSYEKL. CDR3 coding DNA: TGCGCCAGCAGCCCCCCGGGGGGGGAGGGGGAGCAGTTCTTC. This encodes CASSPPGGEGEQFF.

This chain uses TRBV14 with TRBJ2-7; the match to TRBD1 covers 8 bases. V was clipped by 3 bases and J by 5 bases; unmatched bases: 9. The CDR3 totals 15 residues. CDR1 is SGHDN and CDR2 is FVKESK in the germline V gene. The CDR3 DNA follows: TGTGCCAGCAGCCATTATCGAGACAGGGGCCACGAGCAGTACTTC. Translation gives CASSHYRDRGHEQYF.

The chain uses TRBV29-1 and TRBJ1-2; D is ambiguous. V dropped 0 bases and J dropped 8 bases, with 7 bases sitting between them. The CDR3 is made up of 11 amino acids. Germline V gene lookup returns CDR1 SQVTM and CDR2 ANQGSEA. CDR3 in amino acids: CSVEERRGYTF. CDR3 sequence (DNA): TGCAGCGTTGAAGAGCGGAGGGGCTACACCTTC.

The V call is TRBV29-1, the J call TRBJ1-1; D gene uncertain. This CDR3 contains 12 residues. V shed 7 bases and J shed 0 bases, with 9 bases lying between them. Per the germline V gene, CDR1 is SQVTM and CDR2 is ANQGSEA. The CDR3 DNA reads TGCAGCGGTAGGATCATGAACACTGAAGCTTTCTTT. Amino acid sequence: CSGRIMNTEAFF.

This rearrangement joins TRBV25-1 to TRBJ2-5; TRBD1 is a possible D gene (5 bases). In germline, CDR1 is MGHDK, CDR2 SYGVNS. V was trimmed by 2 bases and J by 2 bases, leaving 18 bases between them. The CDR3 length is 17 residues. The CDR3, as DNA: TGTGCCAGCAGTGAACTTTCGAATACAGGTGGGCAAGAGACCCAGTACTTC. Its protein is CASSELSNTGGQETQYF.

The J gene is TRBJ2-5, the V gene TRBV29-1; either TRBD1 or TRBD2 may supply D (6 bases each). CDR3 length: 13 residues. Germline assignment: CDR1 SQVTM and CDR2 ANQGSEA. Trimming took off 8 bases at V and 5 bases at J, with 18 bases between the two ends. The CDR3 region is CSIPGAPWETQYF. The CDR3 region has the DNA TGCAGCATACCGGGGGCCCCCTGGGAGACCCAGTACTTC. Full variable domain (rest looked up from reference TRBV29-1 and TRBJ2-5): SAVISQKPSRDICQRGTSLTIQCQVDSQVTMMFWYRQQPGQSLTLIATANQGSEATYESGFVIDKFPISRPNLTFSTLTVSNMSPEDSSIYLCSIPGAPWETQYFGPGTRLLVL.

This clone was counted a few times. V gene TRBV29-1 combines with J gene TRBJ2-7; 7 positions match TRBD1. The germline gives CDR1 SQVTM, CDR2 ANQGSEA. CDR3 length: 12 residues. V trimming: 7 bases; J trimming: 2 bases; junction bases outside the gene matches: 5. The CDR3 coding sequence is TGCAGCGCTAAGACAGGGCCCTACGAGCAGTACTTC. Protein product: CSAKTGPYEQYF.